This T cell receptor beta chain was sequenced during a study of neoadjuvant anti-PD-1 for oral cavity cancer (dated by TCRdb to 2020 to 2022). Describing the broader study: Patients mostly received three to four biweekly doses of nivolumab at 3 mg/kg before curative-intent surgical resection. A fourth nivolumab dose was given around day 43 to patients without progression, and definitive surgical resection was performed in those patients on days 50-56. Responders were defined as patients with complete response, partial response or stable disease by RECIST 1.1; non-responders were defined as patients with progression. The parent correlative cohort included some 13 patients, with an approximately 32% response rate.

PBMC libraries used mostly approximately 0.5 ug of input genomic DNA for deep sequencing, with six replicates per sample. TCRbeta libraries were prepared with the immunoSEQ hsTCRbeta kit according to the manufacturer's instructions. Sequencing of the completed libraries took place using an Illumina NovaSeq 6000 S4 flow cell after they had been pooled to approximately 3.3 nM. The original methods were these. The immunoSEQ Analyzer was used for raw data preprocessing and quality control. The analysis was limited to productive rearrangements, and each clonotype was defined by a unique CDR3 amino acid sequence. Repertoire clonality was estimated as the Gini-Simpson index, which was computed with the R package tcR. Student's t test was used to compare Gini indices, while Pearson correlation assessed associations with tumor size change. TCRdb's version of the immuneACCESS table is confined to in-frame rearrangements and falls short of the full clone set. An unresolved V gene accounts for under half of the shortfall where checked; the remainder is of unknown origin. V and J calls and clone size come straight from that table; D and trimming were deduced from the DNA. This sample is represented by roughly 34,000 clones; 80% to 90% of them were singletons. The ten largest account for about 3.5% of the sample.

V and J are trimmed by 8 bases and 3 bases, and the gene matches miss 14 bases of the junction. From a lookup of the germline V gene, CDR1 and CDR2 are MRHNA and SNTAGT. Including cysteine and phenylalanine, the CDR3 has 18 amino acids. Only the CDR3 portion is preserved as DNA: 54 bases, with reading frame beginning at the first base. What this sample's time point label stands for: before neoadjuvant nivolumab. Patients had been newly diagnosed with stage II-IVA oral cavity squamous cell carcinoma, and no prior systemic or radiation treatment had been given to the patients. The cohort was made up of patients with locally advanced, HPV-negative oral cavity squamous cell carcinoma. No culture maintenance or expansion was done, as the peripheral blood mononuclear cells went straight to analysis. Samples were obtained from a longitudinal correlative study of a single-arm phase II trial of neoadjuvant nivolumab in oral cavity squamous cell carcinoma. Subject-matched pre- and post-treatment PBMCs and tumors from three responders and three non-responders underwent genomic DNA-based TCRbeta sequencing. Peripheral blood mononuclear cells were collected before nivolumab treatment and were collected again after treatment, at the time of surgery. The Maxwell RSC DNA from Cells kit was used to extract genomic DNA from PBMCs.

Of note for this clone: Its antigen is not yet known. No qualities accompany the bases; no much larger clone lies one base away.

Beyond this particular receptor, the publication reports: After neoadjuvant nivolumab, significantly higher T cell clonality (Gini index) was found within PBMCs in non-responders than in responders. Higher pretreatment blood Treg/Th17 ratios correlated with higher pretreatment blood TCRbeta clonality and lower post-treatment tumor TCRbeta clonality. TCR analyses included only three patients per response group, and the authors called for larger cohorts for validation.

This clonotype was sampled from a person aged 40 to 85 with oral cavity squamous cell carcinoma. Sample: PBMCs, taken before nivolumab (anti-PD-1) treatment. Recombination joined TRBV6-4 with TRBJ1-5, with 12 bases in between that match TRBD1. The bases read TGTGCCAGCGGGTGTGGGACAGGGGGCTCAAGATTCAATCAGCCCCAGCATTTT. Its translation reads: CASGCGTGGSRFNQPQHF.